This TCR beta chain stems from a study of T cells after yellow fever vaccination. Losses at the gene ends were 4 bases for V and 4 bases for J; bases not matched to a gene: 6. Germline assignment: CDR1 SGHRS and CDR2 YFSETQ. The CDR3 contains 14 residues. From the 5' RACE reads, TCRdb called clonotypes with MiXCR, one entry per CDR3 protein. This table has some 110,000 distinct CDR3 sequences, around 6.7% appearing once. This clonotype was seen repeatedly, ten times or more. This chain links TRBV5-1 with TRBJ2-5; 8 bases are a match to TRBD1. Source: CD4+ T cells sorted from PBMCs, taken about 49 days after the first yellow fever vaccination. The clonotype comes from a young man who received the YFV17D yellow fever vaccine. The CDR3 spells CASSPRTGRETQYF. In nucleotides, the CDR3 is TGCGCCAGCAGCCCCAGGACAGGGCGAGAGACCCAGTACTTC. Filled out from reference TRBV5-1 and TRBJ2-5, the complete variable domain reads KAGVTQTPRYLIKTRGQQVTLSCSPISGHRSVSWYQQTPGQGLQFLFEYFSETQRNKGNFPGRFSGRQFSNSRSEMNVSTLELGDSALYLCASSPRTGRETQYFGPGTRLLVL.